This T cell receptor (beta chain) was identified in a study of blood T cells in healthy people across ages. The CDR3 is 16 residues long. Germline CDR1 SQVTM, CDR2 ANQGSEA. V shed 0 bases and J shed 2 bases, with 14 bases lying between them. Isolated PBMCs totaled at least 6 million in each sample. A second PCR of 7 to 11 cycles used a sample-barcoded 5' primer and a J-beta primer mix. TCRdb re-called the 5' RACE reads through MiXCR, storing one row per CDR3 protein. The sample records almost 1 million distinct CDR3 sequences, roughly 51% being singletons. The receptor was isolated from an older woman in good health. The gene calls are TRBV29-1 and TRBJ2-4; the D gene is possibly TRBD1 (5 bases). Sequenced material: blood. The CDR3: CSVEDLGRGTKNIQYF. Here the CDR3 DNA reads TGCAGCGTTGAAGATCTGGGGCGTGGGACCAAAAACATTCAGTACTTC.